This T cell receptor (beta chain) emerged from a study of breast tumors, draining lymph nodes, adjacent tissues. Study results and caveats: Tumor TCR diversity was below lymph nodes but above nontumor tissue.

Germline CDR1 SGHNT, CDR2 YENEEA. The CDR3 loop spans 14 amino acids. TCRdb used MiXCR to reprocess the multiplex PCR reads, holding one entry per CDR3 protein. The sample lists 70,000 to 85,000 distinct CDR3 sequences, approximately 20% occurring once. Samples came from axillary lymph nodes draining the breast cancer. This clonotype has ten or more counts. The antigen remains undetermined. One end of the junction fails to match germline, which may point to a read error. Material: axillary lymph node tissue. The clonotype was recovered from a female donor with breast cancer. Some clones in this sample may be carry-over from other donors' samples. J is TRBJ2-1 and V is TRBV11-3; D may be TRBD1 or TRBD2 (7 bases each). The CDR3: CACRGGKAYNEQFF. As DNA, the CDR3 is TGTGCCTGCAGGGGGGGAAAAGCCTACAATGAGCAGTTCTTC.